The 11 T cell receptor beta chains in this list originate from one sample, sequenced in a study of cytotoxic CD8 clonotypes in ibrutinib-treated CLL. Libraries were prepared by immunoSEQ multiplex PCR; TCRdb keeps only in-frame clonotypes and omits some of them. This sample has 30,000 to 40,000 clones, with 69% found just once. Sequencing used PBMCs, obtained before ibrutinib treatment. The receptors come from a human donor with chronic lymphocytic leukemia.

The CDR3 region is CASSLGPDNEQFF. The CDR3 nucleotides read TGCGCCAGCAGCTTGGGACCCGACAATGAGCAGTTCTTC. The chain has TRBV5-1 and TRBJ2-1; the D is unclear. Trimming took 0 bases from V and 5 from J, leaving 6 bases between them. This CDR3 is built from 13 residues. Germline CDR1 SGHRS, CDR2 YFSETQ.

CDR3: CASSRLRGDSGKYGYTF. The DNA of the CDR3 is TGTGCCAGCAGTCGGTTACGCGGGGACAGCGGGAAATATGGCTACACCTTC. V usage is TRBV27 and J usage is TRBJ1-2, with 7 bases that match TRBD1. The germline V gene has CDR1 MNHEY and CDR2 SMNVEV (reference sequence). There are 17 residues in the CDR3. Germline trimming cut 5 bases from V and 5 bases from J; bases unmatched to any gene: 17.

The rearrangement links TRBV6-5 to TRBJ1-1; 7 bases align to TRBD1. Looked up from germline, CDR1 is MNHEY and CDR2 is SVGAGI. The CDR3 has 13 amino acids. V shed 2 bases and J 7 bases; nucleotides not matched to a gene: 4. CDR3 sequence (DNA): TGTGCCAGCAGTTACGCAGGGGGGCGTGAAGCTTTCTTT. It encodes CASSYAGGREAFF.

The DNA for the CDR3 is TGCAGCGTGACTAGCGACTACGAGCAGTACTTC. It codes for CSVTSDYEQYF. The chain recombines TRBV29-1 with TRBJ2-7, with TRBD2 matching over 8 bases. This CDR3 region has 11 residues. The germline CDR1 and CDR2 sequences are SQVTM and ANQGSEA. The junction had 1 base not matched to a gene; V was cut back by 6 bases and J by 3 bases.

As concerns this clone: A junction boundary mismatches the germline segment, possibly from a read error. The chain has TRBV10-3 and TRBJ1-1; D gene ambiguous. The CDR3 spans 14 residues. The germline V gene has CDR1 ENHRY and CDR2 SYGVKD. Here the CDR3 reads CATSGRVSNTEAFF. In DNA form, the CDR3 reads TGTGCCACCAGTGGGAGGGTTTCGAACACTGAAGCTTTCTTT.

The chain uses TRBV30 and TRBJ1-5, with D unresolved. V lost 1 base and J 4 bases, leaving 5 bases between the germline ends. CDR3 size: 12 residues. Germline values: CDR1 GTSNPN, CDR2 SVGIG (reference sequence). The CDR3 DNA reads TGTGCCTGGAGTGGAGGGAATCAGCCCCAGCATTTT. Translating gives CAWSGGNQPQHF. Combining the CDR3 with reference TRBV30 and TRBJ1-5 gives the whole variable domain SQTIHQWPATLVQPVGSPLSLECTVEGTSNPNLYWYRQAAGRGLQLLFYSVGIGQISSEVPQNLSASRPQDRQFILSSKKLLLSDSGFYLCAWSGGNQPQHFGDGTRLSIL.

Only a few counts were recorded for this clone. The chain has TRBV11-2 and TRBJ2-3; the D call may be TRBD1 or TRBD2 (6 bases each). The V gene lost 2 bases and the J gene lost 0 bases, with 9 bases spanning the gap. The CDR3 has 15 amino acids. Germline V gene lookup returns CDR1 SGHAT and CDR2 FQNNGV. CDR3 sequence: CASSLRGDSTDTQYF. CDR3 nucleotide sequence: TGTGCCAGCAGCTTAAGGGGGGATAGCACAGATACGCAGTATTTT.

This chain links TRBV7-2 with TRBJ2-7, with a tentative D call TRBD1 (5 bases). This CDR3 is built from 13 residues. V was trimmed by 4 bases and J by 3 bases, leaving 10 bases between them. The germline V gene encodes CDR1 SGHTA and CDR2 FQGNSA. In nucleotides, the CDR3 is TGTGCCAGCAGCTCCACAGGATACTACGAGCAGTACTTC. Protein sequence: CASSSTGYYEQYF.

The table lists this clone with a count of one. The chain links TRBV5-8 to TRBJ1-5; D is perhaps TRBD1 (5 bases). With 0 bases removed from V and 11 bases from J, the gap between germline ends came to 15 bases. The CDR3 extends over 14 amino acids. Looked up from germline, CDR1 is SGHTS and CDR2 is YDEGEE. CDR3 loop: CASSLGAGWYSQHF. CDR3 nucleotides: TGTGCCAGCAGCTTGGGGGCAGGGTGGTATTCCCAGCATTTT.

This clone appeared a few times. This chain uses TRBV28 with TRBJ1-2; no reliable D call. V shed 3 bases and J shed 4 bases, with 6 bases lying between them. Germline-derived CDR1 and CDR2 are MDHEN and SYDVKM. The CDR3 loop spans 12 amino acids. The CDR3 region is CASSLALYGYTF. In DNA form, the CDR3 reads TGTGCCAGCAGTTTGGCCCTCTATGGCTACACCTTC.

Only one count was recorded for this clone. The chain has TRBV5-1 and TRBJ1-1; possible D gene TRBD1, 5 bases. The CDR3 runs 13 residues. Germline-derived CDR1 and CDR2 are SGHRS and YFSETQ. Trimming stripped 4 bases from V and 5 bases from J, with 12 bases between. The CDR3 here is CASSTGRETEAFF. CDR3 nucleotide sequence: TGCGCCAGCAGCACGGGACGGGAAACTGAAGCTTTCTTT.